These 27 T cell receptor beta chains were sequenced from one sample in a study of blood T cell repertoires in COVID-19. Some clones are missing from TCRdb's copy, which holds only in-frame ones; the method was immunoSEQ multiplex PCR. There are some 68,000 clones in the sample; over 75% occur only once, and roughly 2.8% lies in the top ten. Specimen: peripheral blood. These receptors came from a man aged 50-59 years with acute or convalescent COVID-19.

This chain links TRBV28 with TRBJ1-1; tentative D call: TRBD1 (5 bases). Germline CDR1 MDHEN, CDR2 SYDVKM. With 7 bases removed from V and 1 base from J, the gap between germline ends came to 13 bases. The CDR3 loop spans 14 amino acids. The DNA for the CDR3 is TGTGCCAGCACACCCGGACAAACGAACACTGAAGCTTTCTTT. Protein: CASTPGQTNTEAFF.

The chain uses TRBV6-6 and TRBJ1-2; D is perhaps TRBD1 (6 bases). The V end lost 2 bases, the J end lost 7 bases, and 17 bases lay between the germline ends. The CDR3 is 15 residues long. The germline CDR1 and CDR2 sequences are MNHNY and SVGAGI (reference sequence). This chain's CDR3 is CASSYAKDSPIGYTF. The CDR3 DNA follows: TGTGCCAGCAGTTACGCGAAGGACAGCCCTATTGGCTACACCTTC.

This rearrangement joins TRBV28 to TRBJ2-7; 9 positions agree with TRBD2. The CDR3 spans 16 residues. Unmatched junction bases numbered 12, after V lost 3 bases and J lost 6 bases. Per the germline V gene, CDR1 is MDHEN and CDR2 is SYDVKM. CDR3 sequence reads: CASSFFKGTSLGEQYF. Written as DNA, the CDR3 is TGTGCCAGCAGTTTTTTCAAGGGGACTAGCCTAGGCGAGCAGTACTTC.

The V call is TRBV2, the J call TRBJ1-1; 9 nucleotides line up with TRBD1. Germline V lookup: CDR1 SNHLY, CDR2 FYNNEI. The V gene end was trimmed by 4 bases and the J gene end by 2 bases; junction bases not matched to a gene: 2. The CDR3 is made up of 14 amino acids. CDR3 DNA sequence: TGTGCCAGCAGTGCGGGACAGGGCAACACTGAAGCTTTCTTT. Protein: CASSAGQGNTEAFF.

The rearrangement uses TRBV28 and TRBJ2-1; 7 bases map to TRBD2. V trimming: 4 bases; J trimming: 4 bases; junction bases outside the gene matches: 10. There are 16 residues in the CDR3. From germline, CDR1 is MDHEN and CDR2 SYDVKM. The CDR3 spells CASSSGGLTGYNEQFF. For the CDR3, the DNA is TGTGCCAGCAGTTCGGGGGGATTAACGGGGTACAATGAGCAGTTCTTC.

V is TRBV3-1 (or the pseudogene TRBV3-2) and J is TRBJ2-3; possibly TRBD1 for D (6 bases). V gave up 3 bases and J gave up 3 bases, with 10 bases separating them. The CDR3 spans 14 residues. The germline V gene has CDR1 LGHDT and CDR2 YNNKEL (reference sequence). CDR3 protein: CASSQGARTDTQYF. The CDR3 DNA is TGTGCCAGCAGCCAGGGGGCGCGAACAGATACGCAGTATTTT.

CDR3 DNA sequence: TGTGCCAGCAGTCAGGACAGGGGCAATGAGCAGTTCTTC. It codes for CASSQDRGNEQFF. The rearrangement uses TRBV2 and TRBJ2-1; 9 bases fit TRBD1. V lost 5 bases to trimming and J lost 6 bases; unmatched junction nucleotides: 2. CDR1 is SNHLY and CDR2 is FYNNEI in the germline V gene. The CDR3 spans 13 residues.

The chain is built from TRBV6-2 or TRBV6-3 and TRBJ2-7; 8 bases are shared with TRBD2. Trimming took 6 bases from V and 0 from J; bases not matched to a gene: 7. Germline lookup yields CDR1 MNHEY and CDR2 SVGEGT. This CDR3 has 15 residues. The CDR3 coding sequence is TGTGCCAGCAGCCCCGGGACTAGGAGCTCCTACGAGCAGTACGTC. Residues: CASSPGTRSSYEQYV.

The CDR3 nucleotides read TGTGCCAGCAGCCAGTCCCGGGGGGCGGCTGGCTACACCTTC. This gives the protein CASSQSRGAAGYTF. J is TRBJ1-2 and V is TRBV11-2, with D possibly TRBD1 on 6 matching bases. CDR1 is SGHAT and CDR2 is FQNNGV in the germline V gene. The CDR3 is 14 residues long. Trimming took 5 bases from V and 7 from J, leaving 17 bases between them.

This chain uses TRBV5-1 with TRBJ2-2; maybe TRBD1 (6 bases). The CDR3 extends over 15 amino acids. V was pared by 2 bases and J by 0 bases, with 8 bases between. CDR1 and CDR2 from the germline V gene are SGHRS and YFSETQ. The CDR3 coding sequence is TGCGCCAGCAGCTTTGGGGGCACGAACACCGGGGAGCTGTTTTTT. As protein: CASSFGGTNTGELFF.

The DNA of the CDR3 is TGTGCCTGGAGTGTAGGGACTAGTACCGATACGCAGTATTTT. It translates to CAWSVGTSTDTQYF. V and J are TRBV30 and TRBJ2-3; 8 positions match TRBD2. This CDR3 region has 14 residues. Losses at the gene ends were 0 bases for V and 6 bases for J; bases not matched to a gene: 5. CDR1 GTSNPN and CDR2 SVGIG come from the germline V gene (reference sequence).

The gene calls are TRBV7-9 and TRBJ1-1; 7 bases are shared with TRBD1. The CDR3 length is 15 residues. The ends lost 8 bases at V and 0 bases at J; junction bases unmatched: 9. The germline gives CDR1 SEHNR, CDR2 FQNEAQ (reference sequence). The CDR3 DNA sequence: TGTGCCAGCCGCCCAGGGGGATCCATGAACACTGAAGCTTTCTTT. Its translation is CASRPGGSMNTEAFF.

The rearrangement joins TRBV12-5 to TRBJ2-2; TRBD1 matches at 8 bases. V lost 2 bases, J lost 5 bases, and 10 bases stayed unmatched. Looked up from germline, CDR1 is LGHNT and CDR2 is FRNRAP. This CDR3 contains 17 residues. In DNA, the CDR3 is TGTGCTAGTGGTTTGCCTAACAGACAGGGGCGTACCGGGGAGCTGTTTTTT. Translating it yields CASGLPNRQGRTGELFF.

The chain employs TRBV15 and TRBJ2-2; 10 nucleotides align to TRBD1. V was pared by 2 bases and J by 6 bases, with 6 bases of the junction left unmatched. The CDR3 is 16 residues long. Germline-derived CDR1 and CDR2 are LNHNV and YYDKDF (reference sequence). CDR3 residues: CATSRTGTGVAGELFF. The CDR3 DNA sequence: TGTGCCACCAGCAGAACCGGGACAGGGGTCGCCGGGGAGCTGTTTTTT.

V is TRBV3-1 (or the pseudogene TRBV3-2) and J is TRBJ2-1; perhaps TRBD1 as D (6 bases). Trimming took 1 base from V and 9 from J, leaving 10 bases between them. Looked up from germline, CDR1 is LGHDT and CDR2 is YNNKEL (reference sequence). The CDR3 runs 13 residues. The DNA for the CDR3 is TGTGCCAGCAGCCAAGGTCTGGACAGTGAGCAGTTCTTC. Protein: CASSQGLDSEQFF.

The chain couples TRBV6-5 to TRBJ2-7; D gene uncertain. CDR1 is MNHEY, CDR2 SVGAGI, per germline. V was cut by 2 bases and J by 7 bases, with 12 bases left in between. This CDR3 is built from 13 residues. In DNA form, the CDR3 reads TGTGCCAGCAGTTACGGAGTCGTTGGAGAGCAGTACTTC. It translates to CASSYGVVGEQYF.

This chain joins TRBV5-5 and TRBJ1-1, with a possible D match to TRBD1 (5 bases). Trimming removed 2 bases at V and 6 bases at J, with 17 bases between. Germline assignment: CDR1 SGHKS and CDR2 YYEKEE (reference sequence). This CDR3 is built from 15 residues. The CDR3 loop reads CASSLGGTLSPEAFF. Here the CDR3 DNA reads TGTGCCAGCAGCTTAGGTGGGACTCTATCCCCTGAAGCTTTCTTT.

CDR3 sequence: CATSDAGLVNEQFF. The CDR3 nucleotides are TGTGCCACCAGTGATGCGGGACTAGTAAATGAGCAGTTCTTC. The chain has TRBV24-1 and TRBJ2-1; 8 bases align to TRBD2. CDR1 KGHDR and CDR2 SFDVKD come from the germline V gene. This CDR3 is built from 14 residues. The V segment lost 3 bases and the J segment 7 bases; nucleotides outside the gene matches: 4.

This chain uses TRBV5-5 with TRBJ2-7; D unresolved. CDR1 is SGHKS, CDR2 YYEKEE, per germline (reference sequence). Trimming stripped 2 bases from V and 3 bases from J, with 12 bases between. There are 14 residues in the CDR3. As DNA, the CDR3 is TGTGCCAGCAGCTTTCTGACTGCTAACTACGAGCAGTACTTC. Translated, it gives CASSFLTANYEQYF.

This rearrangement joins TRBV10-2 to TRBJ2-3, with D tentatively TRBD2 (6 bases). V gave up 8 bases and J gave up 4 bases, with 16 bases separating them. The germline V gene encodes CDR1 WSHSY and CDR2 SAAADI. This CDR3 has 14 amino acids. The CDR3 DNA reads TGCGCCAGCCTCACCGGGGGTGTCCCAGATACGCAGTATTTT. The encoded protein is CASLTGGVPDTQYF.

This clone appeared a single time. The chain carries TRBV15 and TRBJ2-6, with D unclear. V lost 1 base to trimming and J lost 0 bases, with 4 bases between them. Germline lookup yields CDR1 LNHNV and CDR2 YYDKDF (reference sequence). The CDR3 consists of 15 residues. CDR3 protein: CATSRVSSGANVLTF. CDR3 in DNA: TGTGCCACCAGCAGAGTGAGCTCTGGGGCCAACGTCCTGACTTTC.

The CDR3 coding sequence is TGCGCCAGCAGCCAAGAGACCCGCGGCGGGAGGGCCCTAGATACGCAGTATTTT. Translation: CASSQETRGGRALDTQYF. The V call is TRBV4-1, the J call TRBJ2-3; 9 bases are shared with TRBD2. The CDR3 covers 18 residues. V lost 0 bases and J lost 5; bases outside the gene matches: 12. The germline V gene has CDR1 MGHRA and CDR2 YSYEKL.

The gene calls are TRBV7-2 and TRBJ1-5; TRBD1 matches at 7 bases. The CDR3 runs 16 residues. The J segment lost 1 base and the V segment lost 4 bases, leaving 7 bases of the junction unmatched. CDR1 and CDR2 from the germline V gene are SGHTA and FQGNSA. The CDR3 coding sequence is TGTGCCAGCAGCTCACCGGACAGGACAAGCAATCAGCCCCAGCATTTT. The encoded protein is CASSSPDRTSNQPQHF.

The chain combines TRBV28 with TRBJ1-2; 7 bases align to TRBD1. This CDR3 contains 14 residues. CDR1 and CDR2 (germline): MDHEN, SYDVKM. J gave up 4 bases and V 2 bases, and 4 bases lay outside the gene matches. The CDR3, as DNA: TGTGCCAGCAGTTTAAAGGGGGCGGGCTATGGCTACACCTTC. It translates to CASSLKGAGYGYTF.

The chain couples TRBV10-3 to TRBJ2-1; 14 bases are shared with TRBD2. Losses at the gene ends were 6 bases for V and 8 bases for J; bases not matched to a gene: 6. Germline V gene sequence: CDR1 ENHRY, CDR2 SYGVKD. The CDR3 length is 15 residues. This chain's CDR3 is CAIRGTSGSRDEQFF. CDR3 nucleotides: TGTGCCATCAGGGGGACTAGCGGGAGCAGGGATGAGCAGTTCTTC.

This sequence joins TRBV27 and TRBJ2-7, with 7 bases that match TRBD2. The germline CDR1 and CDR2 sequences are MNHEY and SMNVEV (reference sequence). V was clipped by 6 bases and J by 3 bases; unmatched bases: 11. The CDR3 consists of 15 residues. The DNA of the CDR3 is TGTGCCAGCAGATCTCAGAGCGGGAAGCGCTACGAGCAGTACTTC. This sequence encodes CASRSQSGKRYEQYF.

This clone turned up a few times. The chain uses TRBV5-1 and TRBJ2-1; D is possibly TRBD1 (6 bases). The ends were cut back, 2 bases at V and 3 bases at J, with 12 bases in the middle. The germline V gene has CDR1 SGHRS and CDR2 YFSETQ. This CDR3 comprises 15 residues. In DNA, the CDR3 is TGCGCCAGCAGCTTAGGTGACAGGAGCTACAATGAGCAGTTCTTC. It translates to CASSLGDRSYNEQFF.